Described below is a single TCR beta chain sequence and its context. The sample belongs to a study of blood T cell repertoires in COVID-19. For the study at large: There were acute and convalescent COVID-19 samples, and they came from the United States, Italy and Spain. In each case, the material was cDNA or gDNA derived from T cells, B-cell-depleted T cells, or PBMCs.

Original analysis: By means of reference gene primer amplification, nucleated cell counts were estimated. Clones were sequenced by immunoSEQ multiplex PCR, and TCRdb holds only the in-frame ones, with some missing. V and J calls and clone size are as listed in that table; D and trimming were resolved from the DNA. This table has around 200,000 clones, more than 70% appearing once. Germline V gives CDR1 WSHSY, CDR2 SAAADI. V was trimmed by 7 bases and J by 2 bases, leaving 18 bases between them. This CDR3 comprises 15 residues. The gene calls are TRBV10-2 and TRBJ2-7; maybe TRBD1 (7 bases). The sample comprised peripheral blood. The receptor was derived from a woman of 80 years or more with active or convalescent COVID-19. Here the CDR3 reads CASTGPGDSTYEQYF. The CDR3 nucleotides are TGCGCCAGCACCGGACCGGGGGACAGCACCTACGAGCAGTACTTC.